Following are 11 T cell receptor beta chains from one sample sequenced in a study of T-cell memory formation after mild COVID-19. TCRdb re-called the 5' RACE reads with MiXCR, one entry per CDR3 protein. The sample includes 560,000 or so distinct CDR3 sequences, roughly 17% of them seen just once. The specimen was PBMCs or a T cell subset sorted from them (not recorded which). The receptor set was obtained from an adult woman who had mild COVID-19 (a few samples of this study predate the infection). Cell type and time point are not known.

This rearrangement joins TRBV21-1 to TRBJ2-7; TRBD1 reflects the table's D call only, with no check against the DNA. TRBV21-1 is listed as a pseudogene. The length of the CDR3 is 18 residues. The DNA for the CDR3 is TGTGCCAGCAGCAAAGCCAACCCGCAGGGGAACGTGTCCTACGAGCAGTACTTC. It codes for CASSKANPQGNVSYEQYF.

V is TRBV12-3 or TRBV12-4 and J is TRBJ1-4; D unresolved. Trimming removed 2 bases at V and 13 bases at J, with 11 bases between. The CDR3 is 12 amino acids. CDR3 in DNA: TGTGCCAGCAGTTTAAGGAGGGTCCGACTGTTTTTT. This sequence encodes CASSLRRVRLFF.

Only a few counts were recorded for this clonotype. The CDR3 spells CASTRETDTGELFF. The CDR3 bases are TGTGCCAGCACTAGGGAGACCGACACCGGGGAGCTGTTTTTT. The chain links TRBV7-6 to TRBJ2-2, with D perhaps TRBD2 (5 bases). The CDR3 contains 14 residues. Germline V lookup: CDR1 SGHVS, CDR2 FNYEAQ. V lost 7 bases and J lost 3, with 12 bases in between.

This rearrangement joins TRBV5-1 to TRBJ2-7; 11 bases are shared with TRBD1. CDR1 is SGHRS and CDR2 is YFSETQ in the germline V gene. This CDR3 comprises 17 residues. The ends lost 4 bases at V and 3 bases at J; junction bases unmatched: 12. Written as DNA, the CDR3 is TGCGCCAGCAGCCCCGCCGGGACAGGGGGTTACTTCTACGAGCAGTACTTC. Residues: CASSPAGTGGYFYEQYF.

The J gene is TRBJ2-1, the V gene TRBV2; possible D gene TRBD1, 6 bases. This CDR3 comprises 14 residues. The germline V and J ends were trimmed by 2 bases and 12 bases, with 17 bases remaining between them. CDR1 SNHLY and CDR2 FYNNEI come from the germline V gene. The CDR3 DNA reads TGTGCCAGCAGTGAAAGGGACATTACCATGGGGCAGTTCTTC. This gives the protein CASSERDITMGQFF. The variable domain in full, with the rest retrieved from reference TRBV2 and TRBJ2-1, is EPEVTQTPSHQVTQMGQEVILRCVPISNHLYFYWYRQILGQKVEFLVSFYNNEISEKSEIFDDQFSVERPDGSNFTLKIRSTKLEDSAMYFCASSERDITMGQFFGPGTRLTVL.

This sequence joins TRBV30 and TRBJ1-5; 8 nucleotides line up with TRBD1. CDR1 and CDR2 (germline): GTSNPN, SVGIG (reference sequence). The V segment lost 5 bases and the J segment 4 bases; nucleotides outside the gene matches: 10. The CDR3 sequence is 15 residues long. CDR3: CAWAHATGANQPQHF. In nucleotides, the CDR3 is TGTGCCTGGGCTCACGCGACAGGGGCGAATCAGCCCCAGCATTTT.

This clonotype appeared a few times. This rearrangement joins TRBV4-2 to TRBJ2-2; 11 bases fit TRBD1. The J segment lost 8 bases and the V segment lost 4 bases, leaving 9 bases of the junction unmatched. The CDR3 length is 16 residues. From germline, CDR1 is LGHNA and CDR2 YNFKEQ. CDR3 bases: TGTGCCAGCAGCCCCATAGGACAGGGGGCAACTGGGGAGCTGTTTTTT. It codes for CASSPIGQGATGELFF.

The sample holds a few counts of this clonotype. V usage is TRBV5-1 and J usage is TRBJ2-3, with 7 bases that match TRBD2. With V trimmed by 0 bases and J by 4 bases, 8 bases remained unmatched. Germline V gene sequence: CDR1 SGHRS, CDR2 YFSETQ. This CDR3 contains 16 residues. In DNA, the CDR3 is TGCGCCAGCAGCTTGGGCGGTCTAGCGGACGCAGATACGCAGTATTTT. It yields the protein CASSLGGLADADTQYF.

The gene calls are TRBV12-3 or TRBV12-4 and TRBJ2-5; 7 bases align to TRBD2. The trim removed 7 bases at V and 5 bases at J, leaving 10 bases unmatched. This CDR3 comprises 14 residues. Here the CDR3 DNA reads TGTGCCAGCACCGACAGCGGGGTGGGTGAGACCCAGTACTTC. Its translation is CASTDSGVGETQYF.

This clonotype was seen only a few times. The V and J genes are TRBV27 and TRBJ2-4; 8 nucleotides align to TRBD1. V gave up 5 bases and J gave up 5 bases; unmatched junction bases: 8. The CDR3 has 15 amino acids. Germline assignment: CDR1 MNHEY and CDR2 SMNVEV (reference sequence). The DNA for the CDR3 is TGTGCCAGCAGTCTCGGACCAGGGGGCCAAAACATTCAGTACTTC. It yields the protein CASSLGPGGQNIQYF.

The CDR3 here is CASSGDAGNQPQHF. CDR3 bases: TGTGCCAGCTCCGGGGACGCGGGCAATCAGCCCCAGCATTTT. The chain is built from TRBV7-9 and TRBJ1-5; possible D gene TRBD1, 5 bases. Trimming removed 8 bases from V and 2 bases from J, with 13 bases in between. The CDR3 contains 14 residues. Per germline, CDR1 SEHNR and CDR2 FQNEAQ (reference sequence).